The clone carrying this TCR beta chain was seen repeatedly, ten times or more. Via MiXCR, TCRdb re-called the 5' RACE reads, giving one row per CDR3 protein. The table records about 290,000 distinct CDR3 sequences, 15% of them present only once. These data come from a study of T-cell memory formation after mild COVID-19. Sequencing input: PBMCs or a T cell subset sorted from them (not recorded which). The TCR originated in a man aged 18-30 years who had mild COVID-19 (a few samples of this study predate the infection). Cell type and time point are not known.

The DNA of the CDR3 is TGTGCCAGCAGCCCCAGCCCAAGCGACAGTTACGAGCAGTACTTC. Protein sequence: CASSPSPSDSYEQYF. The chain has TRBV5-4 and TRBJ2-7; possible D gene TRBD1, 5 bases. Deletions cut 4 bases from V and 4 bases from J, with 18 bases between. CDR3 size: 15 residues. CDR1 and CDR2 from the germline V gene are SGHNT and YYREEE (reference sequence).